This TCR beta chain was obtained from a study of blood T cells in healthy people across ages. Findings of the study overall: Getting older went along with TCR beta diversity per million T cells dropping roughly linearly.

In the case of this clonotype: Its antigen is not identified. A much larger clone sits a single nucleotide away, making a read error possible.

Germline CDR1 reads MNHNY; CDR2 reads SVGAGI (reference sequence). V gave up 2 bases and J gave up 4 bases, with 14 bases separating them. CDR3 size: 15 residues. The use of a sample-barcoded 5' primer and a J-beta primer mix characterized a second PCR of roughly 7 to 12 cycles. TCRdb independently ran MiXCR on the 5' RACE reads; one entry per CDR3 protein. The table has about 670,000 distinct CDR3 sequences, approximately 52% seen once. Per-sample yields of isolated PBMCs were at least 6 million. The rearrangement joins TRBV6-6 to TRBJ1-2, with TRBD1 as a possible D gene (6 bases). The receptor was isolated from a woman older than 75 in good health. Sequences were obtained from blood. As DNA, the CDR3 is TGTGCCAGCAGTTACGCCCCAGGGGCGGGCTATGGCTACACCTTC. This translates into CASSYAPGAGYGYTF.